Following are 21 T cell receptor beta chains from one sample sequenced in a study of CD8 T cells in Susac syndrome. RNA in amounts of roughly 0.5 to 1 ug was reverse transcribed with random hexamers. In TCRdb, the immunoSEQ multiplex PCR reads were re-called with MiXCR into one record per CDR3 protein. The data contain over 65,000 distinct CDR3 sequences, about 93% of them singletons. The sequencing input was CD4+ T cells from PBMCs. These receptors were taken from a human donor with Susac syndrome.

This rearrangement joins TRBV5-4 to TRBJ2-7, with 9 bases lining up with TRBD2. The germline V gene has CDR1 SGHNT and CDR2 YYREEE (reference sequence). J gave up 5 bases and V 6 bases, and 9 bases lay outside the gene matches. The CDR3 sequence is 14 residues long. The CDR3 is CASTRAGGVHEQYF. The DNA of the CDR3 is TGTGCCAGCACACGGGCGGGAGGGGTCCACGAGCAGTACTTC.

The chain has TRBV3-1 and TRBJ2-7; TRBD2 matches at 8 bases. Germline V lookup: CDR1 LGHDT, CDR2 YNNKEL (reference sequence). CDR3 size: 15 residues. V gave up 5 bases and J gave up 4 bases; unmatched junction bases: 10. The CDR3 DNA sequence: TGTGCCAGCAGCACTGCCGAGCGGGGGATATACGAGCAGTACTTC. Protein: CASSTAERGIYEQYF.

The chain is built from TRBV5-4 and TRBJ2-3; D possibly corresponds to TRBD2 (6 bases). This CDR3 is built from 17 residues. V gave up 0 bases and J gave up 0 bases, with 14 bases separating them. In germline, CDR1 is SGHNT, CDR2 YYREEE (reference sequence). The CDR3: CASSLGLVKSSTDTQYF. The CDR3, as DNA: TGTGCCAGCAGCTTGGGACTAGTGAAGTCTAGCACAGATACGCAGTATTTT.

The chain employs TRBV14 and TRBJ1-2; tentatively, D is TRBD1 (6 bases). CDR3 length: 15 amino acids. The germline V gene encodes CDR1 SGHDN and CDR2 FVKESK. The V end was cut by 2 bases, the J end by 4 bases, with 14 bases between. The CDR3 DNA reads TGTGCCAGCAGCCAAATGCCCGGACAGATCTATGGCTACACCTTC. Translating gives CASSQMPGQIYGYTF.

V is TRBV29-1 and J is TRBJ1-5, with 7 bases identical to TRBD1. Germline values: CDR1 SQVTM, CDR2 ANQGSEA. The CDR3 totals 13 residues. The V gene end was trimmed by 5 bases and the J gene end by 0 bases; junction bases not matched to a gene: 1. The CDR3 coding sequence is TGCAGCGTTACAGGGGATAGCAATCAGCCCCAGCATTTT. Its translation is CSVTGDSNQPQHF.

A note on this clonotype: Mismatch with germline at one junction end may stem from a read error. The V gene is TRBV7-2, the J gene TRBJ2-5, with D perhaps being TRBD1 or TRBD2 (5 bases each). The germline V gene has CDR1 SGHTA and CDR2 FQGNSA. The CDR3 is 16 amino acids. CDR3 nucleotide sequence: TGTGCCAACAGCTTAGCAATCGGGGCGGGTCAAGGGACCCAGTACTTC. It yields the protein CANSLAIGAGQGTQYF. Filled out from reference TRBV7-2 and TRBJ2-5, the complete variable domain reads GAGVSQSPSNKVTEKGKDVELRCDPISGHTALYWYRQSLGQGLEFLIYFQGNSAPDKSGLPSDRFSAERTGGSVSTLTIQRTQQEDSAVYLCANSLAIGAGQGTQYFGPGTRLLVL.

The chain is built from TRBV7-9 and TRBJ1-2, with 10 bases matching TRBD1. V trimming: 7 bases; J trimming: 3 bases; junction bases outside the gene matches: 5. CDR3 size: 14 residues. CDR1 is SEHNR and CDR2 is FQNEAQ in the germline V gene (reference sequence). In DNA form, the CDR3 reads TGTGCCAGCAACGGACAGGGGGTCGACTATGGCTACACCTTC. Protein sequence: CASNGQGVDYGYTF.

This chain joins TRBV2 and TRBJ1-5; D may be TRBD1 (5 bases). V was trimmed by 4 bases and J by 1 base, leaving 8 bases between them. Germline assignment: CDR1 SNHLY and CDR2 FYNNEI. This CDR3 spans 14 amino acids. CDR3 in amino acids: CASSGRDSNQPQHF. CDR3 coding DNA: TGTGCCAGCAGTGGCAGGGACAGCAATCAGCCCCAGCATTTT.

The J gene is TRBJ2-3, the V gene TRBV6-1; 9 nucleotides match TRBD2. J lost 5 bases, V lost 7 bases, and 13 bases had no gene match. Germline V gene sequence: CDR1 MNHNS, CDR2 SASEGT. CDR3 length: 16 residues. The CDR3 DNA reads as TGTGCCAGCACCGTGGGTGGCGGGGGGGCCGTAGATACGCAGTATTTT. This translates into CASTVGGGGAVDTQYF.

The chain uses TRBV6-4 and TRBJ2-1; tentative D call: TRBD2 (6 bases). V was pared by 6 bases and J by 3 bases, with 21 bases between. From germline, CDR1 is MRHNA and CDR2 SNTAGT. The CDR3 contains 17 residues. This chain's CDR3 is CASREPWGLWDYNEQFF. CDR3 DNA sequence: TGTGCCAGCAGGGAACCTTGGGGACTTTGGGACTACAATGAGCAGTTCTTC.

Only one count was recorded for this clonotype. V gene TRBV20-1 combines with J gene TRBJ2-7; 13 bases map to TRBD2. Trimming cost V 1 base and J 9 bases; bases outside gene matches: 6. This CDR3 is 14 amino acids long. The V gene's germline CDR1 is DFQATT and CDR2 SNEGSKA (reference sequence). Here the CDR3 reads CSARVGTSGVGQYF. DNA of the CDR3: TGCAGTGCTAGAGTCGGGACTAGCGGGGTCGGGCAGTACTTC.

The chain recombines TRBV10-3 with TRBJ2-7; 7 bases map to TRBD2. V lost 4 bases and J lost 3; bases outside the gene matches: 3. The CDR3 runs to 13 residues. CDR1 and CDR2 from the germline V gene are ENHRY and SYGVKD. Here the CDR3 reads CAISGERDYEQYF. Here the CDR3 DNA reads TGTGCCATCAGTGGTGAGCGGGACTACGAGCAGTACTTC.

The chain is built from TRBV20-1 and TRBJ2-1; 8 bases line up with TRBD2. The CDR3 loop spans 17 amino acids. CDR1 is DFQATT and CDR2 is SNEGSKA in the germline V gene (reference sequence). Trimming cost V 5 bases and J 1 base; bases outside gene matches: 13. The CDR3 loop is CSAPTRFGGGSYNEQFF. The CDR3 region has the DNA TGCAGTGCTCCGACGCGTTTCGGCGGGGGGTCCTACAATGAGCAGTTCTTC.

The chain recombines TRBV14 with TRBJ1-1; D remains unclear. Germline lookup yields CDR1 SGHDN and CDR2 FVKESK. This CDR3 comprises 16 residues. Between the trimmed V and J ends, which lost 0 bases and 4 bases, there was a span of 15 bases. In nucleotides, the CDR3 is TGTGCCAGCAGCCAAGATCGTAAAGCGCTTAGCACTGAAGCTTTCTTT. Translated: CASSQDRKALSTEAFF. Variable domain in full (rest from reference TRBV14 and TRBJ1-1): EAGVTQFPSHSVIEKGQTVTLRCDPISGHDNLYWYRRVMGKEIKFLLHFVKESKQDESGMPNNRFLAERTGGTYSTLKVQPAELEDSGVYFCASSQDRKALSTEAFFGQGTRLTVV.

The CDR3 sequence is CASSQYLSSGRTDTQYF. CDR3 nucleotide sequence: TGTGCCAGCAGCCAATATCTTTCTAGCGGGCGGACAGATACGCAGTATTTT. This chain joins TRBV3-1 and TRBJ2-3, with TRBD2 identical over 8 bases. V lost 2 bases and J lost 3; bases outside the gene matches: 10. CDR1 is LGHDT and CDR2 is YNNKEL in the germline V gene (reference sequence). The CDR3 sequence is 17 residues long.

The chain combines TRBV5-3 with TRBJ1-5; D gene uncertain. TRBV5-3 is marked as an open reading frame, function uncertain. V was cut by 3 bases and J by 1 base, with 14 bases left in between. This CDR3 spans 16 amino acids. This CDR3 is CARSSSREISNQPQHF. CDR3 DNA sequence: TGTGCCAGAAGCTCCAGCCGGGAGATCAGCAATCAGCCCCAGCATTTT.

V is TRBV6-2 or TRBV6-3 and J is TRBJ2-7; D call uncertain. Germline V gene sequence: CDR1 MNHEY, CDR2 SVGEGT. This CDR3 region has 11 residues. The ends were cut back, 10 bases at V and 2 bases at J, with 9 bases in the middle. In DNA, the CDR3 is TGTGCCATCTCGACGGCCTACGAGCAGTACTTC. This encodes CAISTAYEQYF.

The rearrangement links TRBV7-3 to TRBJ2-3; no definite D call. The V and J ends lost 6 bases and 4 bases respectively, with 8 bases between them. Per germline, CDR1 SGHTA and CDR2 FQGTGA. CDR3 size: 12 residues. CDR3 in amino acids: CASSYNPDTQYF. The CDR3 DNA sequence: TGTGCCAGCAGTTATAACCCAGATACGCAGTATTTT.

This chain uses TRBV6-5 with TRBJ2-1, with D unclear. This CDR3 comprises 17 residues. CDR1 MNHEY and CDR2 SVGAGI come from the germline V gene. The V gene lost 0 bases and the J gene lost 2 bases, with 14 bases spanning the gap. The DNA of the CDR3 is TGTGCCAGCAGTTACTCCGGGCGGAGTTCCGCCTACAATGAGCAGTTCTTC. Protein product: CASSYSGRSSAYNEQFF.

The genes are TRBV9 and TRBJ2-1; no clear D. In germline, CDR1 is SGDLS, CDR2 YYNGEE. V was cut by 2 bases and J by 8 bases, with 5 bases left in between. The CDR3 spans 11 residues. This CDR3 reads CASSVAHEQFF. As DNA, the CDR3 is TGTGCCAGCAGCGTTGCACATGAGCAGTTCTTC.

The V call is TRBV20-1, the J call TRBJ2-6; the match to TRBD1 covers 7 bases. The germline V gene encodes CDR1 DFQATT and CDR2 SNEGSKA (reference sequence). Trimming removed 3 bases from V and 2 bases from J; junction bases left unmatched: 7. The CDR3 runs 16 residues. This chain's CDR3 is CSASRLQGAGANVLTF. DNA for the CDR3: TGCAGTGCTAGCCGCCTTCAGGGGGCTGGGGCCAACGTCCTGACTTTC.